A selection of T cell receptor beta chains follows, all from one sample in a study of blood T cell repertoires in COVID-19. The table came from immunoSEQ multiplex PCR; TCRdb's copy has only in-frame clones and leaves some out. The table has 50,000 to 60,000 clones, around 92% seen once. The specimen was peripheral blood. All receptors come from a man older than 75 with active or convalescent COVID-19. Both conserved end residues are part of each CDR3. D genes are given only for firm matches. Clone size appears in some rows only: once, few, many, or a class for an expanded clone.

clone_size	j_call	cdr3_length	d_call	v_call	cdr3_nt	cdr3_aa
NA	TRBJ2-3	15	NA	TRBV7-2	TGTGCCAGCAGCTTAGTTAACGAGTACACAGATACGCAGTATTTT	CASSLVNEYTDTQYF
NA	TRBJ1-2	17	TRBD1	TRBV4-2	TGTGCCAGCAGCCAAGCAGGGACAGGCGACTTATCCTATGGCTACACCTTC	CASSQAGTGDLSYGYTF
NA	TRBJ2-1	16	TRBD2	TRBV11-2	TGTGCCAGCAGCTTAGCGGGACTAGCGGGGTACAATGAGCAGTTCTTC	CASSLAGLAGYNEQFF
NA	TRBJ2-3	14	NA	TRBV29-1	TGCAGCGTCGGACAGACATCTAGCACAGATACGCAGTATTTT	CSVGQTSSTDTQYF
NA	TRBJ2-7	14	NA	TRBV15	TGTGCCACCAGCAACGGCGGGATCTCCTACGAGCAGTACTTC	CATSNGGISYEQYF
NA	TRBJ2-3	15	NA	TRBV13	TGTGCCAGCAGCTTTGGGCGGCGGGACACAGATACGCAGTATTTT	CASSFGRRDTDTQYF
NA	TRBJ1-5	15	TRBD1	TRBV19	TGTGCCAGCGCCAAGACAGGGGGCATCGGTCAGCCCCAGCATTTT	CASAKTGGIGQPQHF
NA	TRBJ2-7	16	NA	TRBV6-6	TGTGCCAGCAGTCCCACAGGGCAGCGGGGCAACTACGAGCAGTACTTC	CASSPTGQRGNYEQYF
once	TRBJ1-5	15	NA	TRBV19	TGTGCCAGTAGTATAGATCGGCAGGGCAATCAGCCCCAGCATTTT	CASSIDRQGNQPQHF
NA	TRBJ2-3	15	TRBD2	TRBV10-3	TGTGCCATCAGTCCAGGTGCGGGGGGCACAGATACGCAGTATTTT	CAISPGAGGTDTQYF
NA	TRBJ2-7	12	NA	TRBV5-1	TGCGCCAGCAGCTTGGTGGCCAGCGAGCAGTACTTC	CASSLVASEQYF
NA	TRBJ1-1	14	NA	TRBV11-2	TGTGCCAGCAGTTGGGGGGGGATCGGCACTGAAGCTTTCTTT	CASSWGGIGTEAFF
NA	TRBJ1-6	15	TRBD1	TRBV27	TGTGCCAGCAGTCCACGACAGGGGATCAATTCACCCCTCCACTTT	CASSPRQGINSPLHF
few	TRBJ1-1	14	NA	TRBV7-2	TGTGCCAGCAGCTTAGAAGTCAAGAGCACTGAAGCTTTCTTT	CASSLEVKSTEAFF
NA	TRBJ2-1	14	TRBD2	TRBV30	TGTGCCTGGAATATGGGGACTAGCCTGAATGAGCAGTTCTTC	CAWNMGTSLNEQFF
NA	TRBJ2-5	15	TRBD1	TRBV15	TGTGCCACCAGCAGGGAGGGACAGGGTGAAGAGACCCAGTACTTC	CATSREGQGEETQYF
NA	TRBJ1-2	17	NA	TRBV5-1	TGCGCCAGCAGCTTGGCCACCGAATCCGGGACTCCTTATGGCTACACCTTC	CASSLATESGTPYGYTF
NA	TRBJ1-1	14	TRBD1	TRBV5-4	TGTGCCAGCAGGGCTGGACAGGATAACACTGAAGCTTTCTTT	CASRAGQDNTEAFF
NA	TRBJ1-1	14	NA	TRBV19	TGTGCCAGTAGTATTCCAAACAGGCGCACTGAAGCTTTCTTT	CASSIPNRRTEAFF
NA	TRBJ1-1	16	TRBD1	TRBV5-6	TGTGCCAGCAGCTTGAAAACAGGGGCCCTGAACACTGAAGCTTTCTTT	CASSLKTGALNTEAFF
NA	TRBJ2-7	14	NA	TRBV28	TGTGCCAGCAGTTTAATGGGCAGTTCCTACGAGCAGTACTTC	CASSLMGSSYEQYF
NA	TRBJ2-2	17	TRBD1	TRBV5-1	TGCGCCAGCAGCATGAGAACGGACAGGGGAGTCGGCGGGGAGCTGTTTTTT	CASSMRTDRGVGGELFF
NA	TRBJ1-4	15	TRBD1	TRBV6-5	TGTGCCACCAATGGACAACAGGGGGCGTCGAGAAAACTGTTTTTT	CATNGQQGASRKLFF
NA	TRBJ2-2	14	TRBD1	TRBV19	TGTGCCAGTGGACAGGGGGCGCACACCGGGGAGCTGTTTTTT	CASGQGAHTGELFF
NA	TRBJ1-3	11	NA	TRBV19	TGTGCCATCTCGGAGGGGAACACCATATATTTT	CAISEGNTIYF
few	TRBJ1-1	14	TRBD1	TRBV11-3	TGTGCCAGCAGCCCACAGGGGGGGAACACTGAAGCTTTCTTT	CASSPQGGNTEAFF
NA	TRBJ2-7	15	NA	TRBV30	TGTGCCTCCCTTATATACAGGGCTCCCTCCTACGAGCAGTACTTC	CASLIYRAPSYEQYF
NA	TRBJ2-1	12	NA	TRBV27	TGTGCCAGCAGCCGGTTAGCCAATGAGCAGTTCTTC	CASSRLANEQFF
NA	TRBJ2-7	15	NA	TRBV3-1/TRBV3-2	TGTGCCAGCAGCCAAGAACTCCGGGGTACCTACGAGCAGTACTTC	CASSQELRGTYEQYF
NA	TRBJ2-3	13	TRBD1	TRBV2	TGTGCCAGCAGTAGGGGACAGCCAGATACGCAGTATTTT	CASSRGQPDTQYF
NA	TRBJ1-1	12	NA	TRBV28	TGTGCCAGCAGTTTGCCCAGGGAGGGAGCTTTCTTT	CASSLPREGAFF
NA	TRBJ2-7	16	TRBD1	TRBV19	TGTGCCAGTAGCGCTGGGGGACAGGGGGCATCCTACGAGCAGTACTTC	CASSAGGQGASYEQYF
NA	TRBJ2-7	19	NA	TRBV12-1	TGTGCCAGCAGCAACACACCAATCGGGAGCCCCAGACTCAACTACGAGCAGTACTTC	CASSNTPIGSPRLNYEQYF
NA	TRBJ2-3	15	TRBD2	TRBV6-2/TRBV6-3	TGTGCCAGCAGTTTCGGGACTAGATACACAGATACGCAGTATTTT	CASSFGTRYTDTQYF
NA	TRBJ2-7	13	TRBD2	TRBV18	TGTGCCAGCTCACCACAGGGAGGGTACGAGCAGTACTTC	CASSPQGGYEQYF
NA	TRBJ2-5	16	TRBD2	TRBV5-4	TGTGCCAGCAGCTCCCCGGGTTTAGCGGGACAAGAGACCCAGTACTTC	CASSSPGLAGQETQYF
NA	TRBJ1-2	13	NA	TRBV5-8	TGTGCCAGCAGCCGGCGGGTTAACTATGGCTACACCTTC	CASSRRVNYGYTF
NA	TRBJ2-7	16	TRBD1	TRBV28	TGTGCCAGCACCAGAAATCCCGGGACAGCCTCCTACGAGCAGTACTTC	CASTRNPGTASYEQYF
NA	TRBJ2-1	15	TRBD2	TRBV3-1/TRBV3-2	TGTGCCAGCAGTCTGACTAGCGGATCCTACAATGAGCAGTTCTTC	CASSLTSGSYNEQFF
NA	TRBJ2-5	15	NA	TRBV5-5	TGTGCCAGCAGTCCCGGACCCGGGAAGGGTGAGACCCAGTACTTC	CASSPGPGKGETQYF
once	TRBJ1-5	16	TRBD1	TRBV28	TGTGCCAGCAGTCCTCCAGGGGGCCTTTACAATCAGCCCCAGCATTTT	CASSPPGGLYNQPQHF
once	TRBJ1-2	12	NA	TRBV30	TGTGCCTGGACTAAGGGGTCCTATGGCTACACCTTC	CAWTKGSYGYTF
once	TRBJ2-3	17	TRBD2	TRBV19	TGTGCCAGTAGACCCGGGACTAGCGGGGAGTACACAGATACGCAGTATTTT	CASRPGTSGEYTDTQYF